The subject of this entry is one T cell receptor beta chain. This specimen belongs to a study of blood T cell repertoires in COVID-19. Turning to the study itself: Specimens from acute and convalescent COVID-19 originated in the United States, Italy and Spain. T cells, B-cell-depleted T cells, or PBMCs provided the cDNA or gDNA that served as material.

Original processing notes: Counts of nucleated cells, estimated from reference gene primer amplification, were obtained. Profiled with immunoSEQ multiplex PCR; TCRdb holds only in-frame clones, not every one. Clonal size and the V and J genes are those of that table, whereas D and trimming came from the DNA. Counted here are approximately 82,000 clones, around 80% occurring once; the ten biggest clones make up 6% to 7.5%. CDR1 and CDR2 from the germline V gene are SSHAT and FNYEAQ (reference sequence). The length of the CDR3 is 18 residues. V shed 1 base and J 2 bases; nucleotides not matched to a gene: 11.

The clonotype was recovered from a man aged 50 to 59 with active or convalescent COVID-19. Sequencing was performed on peripheral blood. V and J are TRBV7-7 and TRBJ2-5, with 9 bases matching TRBD1. CDR3 bases: TGTGCCAGCAGCTTAGGGGGACAGGGACGATCGTTACAAGAGACCCAGTACTTC. Protein: CASSLGGQGRSLQETQYF.